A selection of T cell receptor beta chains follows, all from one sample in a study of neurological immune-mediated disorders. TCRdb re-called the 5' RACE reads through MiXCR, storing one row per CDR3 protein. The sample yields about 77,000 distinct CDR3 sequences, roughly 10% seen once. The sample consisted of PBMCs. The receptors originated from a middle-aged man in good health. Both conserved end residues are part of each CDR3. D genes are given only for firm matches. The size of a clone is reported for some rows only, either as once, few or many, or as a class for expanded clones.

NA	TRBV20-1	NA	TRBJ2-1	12	CSAEPGYNEQFF	TGCAGTGCCGAACCGGGTTACAATGAGCAGTTCTTC
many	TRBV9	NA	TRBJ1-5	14	CASSVWGGGQPQHF	TGTGCCAGCAGCGTATGGGGTGGGGGTCAGCCCCAGCATTTT
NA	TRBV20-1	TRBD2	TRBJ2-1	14	CSAASGGAYNEQFF	TGCAGTGCGGCCAGCGGGGGGGCTTACAATGAGCAGTTCTTC
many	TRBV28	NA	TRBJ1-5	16	CASSYRGRKGNQPQHF	TGTGCCAGCAGTTACCGGGGGCGCAAGGGCAATCAGCCCCAGCATTTT
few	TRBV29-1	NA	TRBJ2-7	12	CSVGATIYEQYF	TGCAGCGTTGGAGCCACAATTTACGAGCAGTACTTC
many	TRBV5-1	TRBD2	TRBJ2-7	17	CASSLVVAPSGTYEQYF	TGCGCCAGCAGCTTGGTTGTTGCGCCTAGCGGAACCTACGAGCAGTACTTC
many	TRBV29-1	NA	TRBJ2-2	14	CSVELPYGTGELFF	TGCAGCGTTGAACTCCCCTATGGAACCGGGGAGCTGTTTTTT
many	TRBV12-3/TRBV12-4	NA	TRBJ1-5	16	CASSSRAGANNQPQHF	TGTGCCAGCAGCTCCAGAGCCGGGGCGAATAATCAGCCCCAGCATTTT
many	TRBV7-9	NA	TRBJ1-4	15	CASSPPRQVNEKLFF	TGTGCCAGCAGCCCCCCGCGACAGGTTAATGAAAAACTGTTTTTT
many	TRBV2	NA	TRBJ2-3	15	CASSEFAGFTDTQYF	TGTGCCAGCAGTGAATTCGCAGGCTTCACAGATACGCAGTATTTT
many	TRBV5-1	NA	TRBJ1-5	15	CASSLLGDRGQPQHF	TGCGCCAGCAGCTTGTTGGGGGACCGGGGGCAGCCCCAGCATTTT
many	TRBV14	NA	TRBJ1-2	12	CASSLRNYGYTF	TGTGCCAGCAGCCTTCGAAACTATGGCTACACCTTC
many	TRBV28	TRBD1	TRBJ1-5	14	CASTLQGLLRAQHF	TGTGCCAGCACCCTACAGGGGCTCCTTAGGGCCCAGCATTTT
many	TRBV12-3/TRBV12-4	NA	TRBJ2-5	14	CASTYDTAGETQYF	TGTGCCAGCACTTACGACACAGCAGGAGAGACCCAGTACTTC
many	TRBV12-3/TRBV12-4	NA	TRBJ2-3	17	CASSRGSSTGSTDTQYF	TGTGCCAGCAGCCGGGGTTCTTCTACGGGGAGCACAGATACGCAGTATTTT
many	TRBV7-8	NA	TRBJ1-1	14	CASSPERGFGEAFF	TGTGCCAGCAGCCCGGAACGGGGGTTTGGTGAAGCTTTCTTT
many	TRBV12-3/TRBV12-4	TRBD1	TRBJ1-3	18	CASILRYRGLTSGNTIYF	TGTGCCAGCATCCTCCGTTACAGGGGTCTTACCTCTGGAAACACCATATATTTT
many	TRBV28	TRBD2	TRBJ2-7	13	CASRSGSSYEQYF	TGTGCCAGCAGGAGCGGGAGTTCCTACGAGCAGTACTTC
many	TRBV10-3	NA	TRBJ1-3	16	CAIRGGAAYSGNTIYF	TGTGCCATCAGGGGAGGTGCAGCCTACTCTGGAAACACCATATATTTT
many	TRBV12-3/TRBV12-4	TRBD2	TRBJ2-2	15	CASSSGTSGPGELFF	TGTGCCAGCAGTTCCGGGACTAGCGGGCCCGGGGAGCTGTTTTTT
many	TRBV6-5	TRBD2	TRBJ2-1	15	CATRPPLAGVGEQFF	TGTGCCACCCGACCCCCTCTAGCGGGAGTGGGTGAGCAGTTCTTC
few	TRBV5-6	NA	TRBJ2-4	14	CASRGWIAKNIQYF	TGTGCCAGCAGGGGGTGGATAGCCAAAAACATTCAGTACTTC
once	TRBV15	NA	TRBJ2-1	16	CATSRATGPPRIEQFF	TGTGCCACCAGCAGAGCCACCGGGCCTCCCCGGATTGAGCAGTTCTTC
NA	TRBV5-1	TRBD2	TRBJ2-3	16	CASSLSGGGFIDTQYF	TGCGCCAGCAGCTTGTCCGGCGGGGGGTTTATAGATACGCAGTATTTT
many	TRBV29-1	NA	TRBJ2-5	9	CTSQETQYF	TGCACCTCGCAGGAGACCCAGTACTTC
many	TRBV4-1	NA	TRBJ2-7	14	CASSPSFGAREQYF	TGCGCCAGCAGCCCCAGTTTCGGGGCTCGCGAGCAGTACTTC
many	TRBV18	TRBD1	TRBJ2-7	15	CASSLGTGDYNEQYF	TGTGCCAGCTCCCTAGGGACAGGGGATTACAACGAGCAGTACTTC
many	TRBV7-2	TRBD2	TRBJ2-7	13	CASNRAGGYEQYF	TGTGCCAGCAACCGTGCGGGGGGCTACGAGCAGTACTTC
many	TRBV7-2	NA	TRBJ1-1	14	CASSSGQSDTEAFF	TGTGCCAGCAGCAGCGGACAGTCGGACACTGAAGCTTTCTTT